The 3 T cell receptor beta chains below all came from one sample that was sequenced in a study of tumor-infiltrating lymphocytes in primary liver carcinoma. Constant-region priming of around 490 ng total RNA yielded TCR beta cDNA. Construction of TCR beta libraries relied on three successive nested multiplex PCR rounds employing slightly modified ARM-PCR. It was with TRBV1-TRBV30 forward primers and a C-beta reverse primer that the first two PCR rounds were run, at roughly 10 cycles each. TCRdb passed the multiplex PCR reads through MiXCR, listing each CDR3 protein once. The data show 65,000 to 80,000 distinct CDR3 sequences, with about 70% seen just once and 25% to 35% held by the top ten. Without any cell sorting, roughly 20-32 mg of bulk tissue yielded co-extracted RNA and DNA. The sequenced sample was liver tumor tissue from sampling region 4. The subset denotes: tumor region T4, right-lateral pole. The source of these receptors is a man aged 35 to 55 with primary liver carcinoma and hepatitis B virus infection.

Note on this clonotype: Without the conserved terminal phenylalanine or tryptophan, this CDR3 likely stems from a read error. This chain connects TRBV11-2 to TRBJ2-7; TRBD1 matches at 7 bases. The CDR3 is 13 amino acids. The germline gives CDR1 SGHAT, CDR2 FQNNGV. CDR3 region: CTSSTGQLYGQYL. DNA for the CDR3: TGTACCAGCAGCACGGGACAGCTATACGGGCAGTACTTA.

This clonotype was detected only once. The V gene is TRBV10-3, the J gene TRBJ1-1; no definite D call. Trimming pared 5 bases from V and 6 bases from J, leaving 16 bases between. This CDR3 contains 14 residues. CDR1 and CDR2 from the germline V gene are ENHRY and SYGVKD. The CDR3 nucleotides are TGTGCCATCAGTATTCAAAGGGCCGGGCCTGAAGCTTTCTTT. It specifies CAISIQRAGPEAFF.

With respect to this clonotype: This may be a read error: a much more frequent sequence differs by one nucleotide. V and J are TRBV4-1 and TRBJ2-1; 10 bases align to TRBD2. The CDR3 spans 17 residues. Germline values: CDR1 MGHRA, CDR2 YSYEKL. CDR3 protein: CARSPGLAESSYNEQFF. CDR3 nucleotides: TGCGCCAGAAGCCCAGGACTAGCGGAGAGCTCCTACAATGAGCAGTTCTTC.